These 10 T cell receptor beta chains came from one sample sequenced in a study of blood T cell repertoires in COVID-19. Generated by immunoSEQ multiplex PCR, the TCRdb table keeps only in-frame clones and is missing some. Among about 390,000 clones listed, around 87% were seen once. The sequenced material came from peripheral blood. These receptors all come from an older woman with COVID-19, enrolled during active disease.

V and J are TRBV5-1 and TRBJ1-1; 8 positions match TRBD1. V lost 9 bases and J lost 1; bases outside the gene matches: 8. The length of the CDR3 is 14 residues. CDR1 is SGHRS, CDR2 YFSETQ, per germline. In DNA, the CDR3 is TGCGCCACCAACGCAGGGGGCGCGAACACTGAAGCTTTCTTT. Encoded protein: CATNAGGANTEAFF. Together with reference TRBV5-1 and TRBJ1-1, the CDR3 gives the full variable domain: KAGVTQTPRYLIKTRGQQVTLSCSPISGHRSVSWYQQTPGQGLQFLFEYFSETQRNKGNFPGRFSGRQFSNSRSEMNVSTLELGDSALYLCATNAGGANTEAFFGQGTRLTVV.

The J gene is TRBJ1-5, the V gene TRBV5-1; tentatively, D is TRBD1 (5 bases). The CDR3 totals 15 residues. Trimming pared 2 bases from V and 1 base from J, leaving 10 bases between. CDR1 SGHRS and CDR2 YFSETQ come from the germline V gene. The CDR3 region is CASSFQGGSNQPQHF. The CDR3 nucleotides are TGCGCCAGCAGCTTTCAGGGAGGAAGCAATCAGCCCCAGCATTTT.

This chain connects TRBV21-1 to TRBJ2-1; whether TRBD2, the table's D call, matches the DNA was not checked. TRBV21-1 is an annotated pseudogene. The CDR3 length is 11 residues. The CDR3 region is CASILGGAQFF. CDR3 coding DNA: TGTGCCAGCATCTTAGGGGGGGCGCAGTTCTTC.

The rearrangement joins TRBV19 to TRBJ1-1; D possibly corresponds to TRBD1 (5 bases). Looked up from germline, CDR1 is LNHDA and CDR2 is SQIVND (reference sequence). Trimming stripped 3 bases from V and 4 bases from J, with 12 bases between. The CDR3 extends over 14 amino acids. CDR3 in DNA: TGTGCCAGTAGTATCCAGGGAAGAAGCACTGAAGCTTTCTTT. It translates to CASSIQGRSTEAFF.

V and J are TRBV7-8 and TRBJ1-2; possibly TRBD1 for D (6 bases). This CDR3 spans 13 amino acids. CDR1 is SGHVS, CDR2 FQNEAQ, per germline. V lost 5 bases, J lost 3 bases, and 10 bases lay in between. The CDR3 DNA reads as TGTGCCAGCAGCGCCCCAGGGGACTATGGCTACACCTTC. This encodes CASSAPGDYGYTF. Using reference TRBV7-8 and TRBJ1-2 for the parts outside the CDR3, the full variable domain is GAGVSQSPRYKVAKRGQDVALRCDPISGHVSLFWYQQALGQGPEFLTYFQNEAQLDKSGLPSDRFFAERPEGSVSTLKIQRTQQEDSAVYLCASSAPGDYGYTFGSGTRLTVV.

The count of this clone is one. The chain employs TRBV9 and TRBJ2-5; 8 bases are shared with TRBD2. From germline, CDR1 is SGDLS and CDR2 YYNGEE. The CDR3 covers 16 residues. V shed 3 bases and J 2 bases; nucleotides not matched to a gene: 9. The CDR3 protein is CASSARDSGVQETQYF. The CDR3 DNA sequence: TGTGCCAGCAGCGCCAGGGATAGCGGGGTTCAAGAGACCCAGTACTTC.

The chain is built from TRBV2 and TRBJ2-7; TRBD2 matches 8 bases. The junction had 5 bases not matched to a gene; V was cut back by 6 bases and J by 1 base. The CDR3 consists of 14 residues. Germline lookup yields CDR1 SNHLY and CDR2 FYNNEI. CDR3 sequence: CASSATSGSYEQYF. The CDR3 DNA reads TGTGCCAGCAGCGCTACTAGCGGTTCCTACGAGCAGTACTTC.

J is TRBJ2-7 and V is TRBV4-1, with 9 bases fitting TRBD1. Losses at the gene ends were 3 bases for V and 3 bases for J; bases not matched to a gene: 6. Germline V CDR1 and CDR2: MGHRA, YSYEKL. This CDR3 has 15 amino acids. This chain's CDR3 is CASSQEPDRGYEQYF. As DNA, the CDR3 is TGCGCCAGCAGCCAGGAGCCGGACAGGGGCTACGAGCAGTACTTC.

The V gene is TRBV5-1, the J gene TRBJ2-1; D is ambiguous. The CDR3 contains 13 residues. From germline, CDR1 is SGHRS and CDR2 YFSETQ. V was pared by 4 bases and J by 10 bases, with 15 bases between. CDR3 DNA: TGCGCCAGCAGCCCCGACCCTGACGGGGAGCAGTTCTTC. It is translated as CASSPDPDGEQFF.

V gene TRBV7-9 combines with J gene TRBJ1-2, with 8 bases that match TRBD1. Germline CDR1 and CDR2: SEHNR and FQNEAQ (reference sequence). J gave up 4 bases and V 3 bases, and 7 bases lay outside the gene matches. The CDR3 is 15 residues long. CDR3 nucleotides: TGTGCCAGCAGCTTCGCCGGACAGGGTATCTATGGCTACACCTTC. It yields the protein CASSFAGQGIYGYTF. The full variable domain, completed using reference TRBV7-9 and TRBJ1-2, is DTGVSQNPRHKITKRGQNVTFRCDPISEHNRLYWYRQTLGQGPEFLTYFQNEAQLEKSRLLSDRFSAERPKGSFSTLEIQRTEQGDSAMYLCASSFAGQGIYGYTFGSGTRLTVV.